This T cell receptor beta chain was captured by sequencing in a study of beta chain features in type 1 diabetes. Of the isolated RNA, all was reverse transcribed, and so the sequenced material was expressed TCRB transcripts. Produced via immunoSEQ multiplex PCR; TCRdb's table is partial and in-frame only. The data show fewer than 300,000 clones, under 13% seen once. Germline values: CDR1 MDHEN, CDR2 SYDVKM. Trimming cost V 4 bases and J 0 bases; bases outside gene matches: 1. There are 14 residues in the CDR3. Study findings and constraints: Among type 1 diabetes patients, VDJ junctions had fewer insertions and more deletions. TCRB CDR3 length was moderately but significantly reduced in all four CD4+ subsets of Type 1 diabetes patients.

Note on this clone: No antigen is known for it.

A sort by CD45RO/CCR7/CD25/CD127/CD95/CD27 yielded CD4+ naive, central memory, regulatory and stem cell-like memory cells. The V and J genes are TRBV28 and TRBJ1-2; TRBD1 matches at 8 bases. The source is a man aged 25-45 years with type 1 diabetes. The sample was naive CD4+ T cells from blood. CDR3 in amino acids: CASSSGQANYGYTF. DNA of the CDR3: TGTGCCAGCAGTTCGGGACAGGCTAACTATGGCTACACCTTC.